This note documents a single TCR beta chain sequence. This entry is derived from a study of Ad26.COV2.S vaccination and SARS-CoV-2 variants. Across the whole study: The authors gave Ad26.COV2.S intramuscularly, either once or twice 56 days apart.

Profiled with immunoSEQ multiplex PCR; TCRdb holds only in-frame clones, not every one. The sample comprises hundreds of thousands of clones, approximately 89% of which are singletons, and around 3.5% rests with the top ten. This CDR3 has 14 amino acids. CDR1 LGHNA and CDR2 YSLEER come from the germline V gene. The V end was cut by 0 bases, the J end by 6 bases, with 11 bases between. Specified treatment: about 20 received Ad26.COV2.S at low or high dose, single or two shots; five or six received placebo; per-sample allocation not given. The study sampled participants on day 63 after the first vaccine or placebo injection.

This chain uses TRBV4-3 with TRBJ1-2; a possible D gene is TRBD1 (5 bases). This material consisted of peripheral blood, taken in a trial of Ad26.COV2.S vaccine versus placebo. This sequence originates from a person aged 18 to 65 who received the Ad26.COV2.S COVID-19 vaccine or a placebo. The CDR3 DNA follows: TGCGCCAGCAGCCAAGAGGGGAGGGGCCATGGCTACACCTTC. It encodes CASSQEGRGHGYTF.